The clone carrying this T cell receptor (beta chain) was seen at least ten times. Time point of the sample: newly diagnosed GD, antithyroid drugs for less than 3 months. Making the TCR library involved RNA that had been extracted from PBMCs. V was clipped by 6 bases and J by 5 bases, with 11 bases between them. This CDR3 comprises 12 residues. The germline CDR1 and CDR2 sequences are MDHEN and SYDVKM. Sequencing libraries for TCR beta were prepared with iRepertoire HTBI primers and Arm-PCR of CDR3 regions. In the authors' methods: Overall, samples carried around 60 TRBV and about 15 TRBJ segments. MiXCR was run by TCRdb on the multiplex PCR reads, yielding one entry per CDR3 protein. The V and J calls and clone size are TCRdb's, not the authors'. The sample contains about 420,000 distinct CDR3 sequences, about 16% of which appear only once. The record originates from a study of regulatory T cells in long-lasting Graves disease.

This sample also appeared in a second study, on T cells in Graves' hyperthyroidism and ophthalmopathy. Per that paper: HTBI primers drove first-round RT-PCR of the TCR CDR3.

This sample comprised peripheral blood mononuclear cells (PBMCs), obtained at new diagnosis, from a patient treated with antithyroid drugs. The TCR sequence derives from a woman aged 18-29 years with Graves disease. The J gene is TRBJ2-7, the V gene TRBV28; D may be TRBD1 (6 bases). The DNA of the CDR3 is TGTGCCAGCAGAGATACAGGGAACGAGCAGTACTTC. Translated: CASRDTGNEQYF.